This T cell receptor beta chain was obtained from a study of blood T cells in healthy people across ages. Study observations and caveats: The long-lived group displayed more naive CD4+ cells, plus higher diversity, than the aged donors did.

CDR3 length: 14 residues. The ends were cut back, 6 bases at V and 3 bases at J, with 11 bases in the middle. The authors ran a second PCR of 7 to 11 cycles using a sample-barcoded 5' primer and a J-beta primer mix. TCRdb re-derived calls from the 5' RACE reads in MiXCR, one entry per CDR3 protein. The repertoire has roughly 800,000 distinct CDR3 sequences, roughly 64% of them found once; the top ten carry about 20%. To note about this clonotype: Its antigen is not identified.

The chain employs TRBV12-3 or TRBV12-4 and TRBJ1-4; D perhaps matches TRBD1 (5 bases). The sequenced sample was blood. This TCR derives from a man aged 30 to 39 in good health. DNA for the CDR3: TGTGCCAGCAGGACGACAGCTTCTAATGAAAAACTGTTTTTT. This sequence encodes CASRTTASNEKLFF.